The rows below give T cell receptor beta chains drawn from one sample of a study of T cell changes during pregnancy in multiple sclerosis. TCRdb's table, derived via immunoSEQ multiplex PCR, lists solely in-frame clones and lacks some. This table has 65,000 to 85,000 clones, around 92% appearing once. The sequences come from peripheral blood, collected after pregnancy. The receptors originated from a female donor with multiple sclerosis, enrolled in a pregnancy study. The CDR3 runs from the conserved cysteine through the conserved F or W. The order of the fields is J gene, D gene, clone size, V gene, CDR3 protein, CDR3 DNA. The D gene is left open where the match is weak. Rows may omit the clone size; those that give it use once, few, many or a size class.

TRBJ2-7 | TRBD2 | . | TRBV6-5 | CASTVAGGGYYEQYF | TGTGCCAGTACCGTAGCGGGAGGGGGCTATTACGAGCAGTACTTC
TRBJ2-3 | . | . | TRBV5-5 | CASSLGPSGTDTQYF | TGTGCCAGCAGCTTGGGGCCTAGCGGCACAGATACGCAGTATTTT
TRBJ2-7 | TRBD1 | . | TRBV10-2 | CASSEGQGIGEQYF | TGCGCCAGCAGTGAGGGACAGGGGATTGGCGAGCAGTACTTC
TRBJ2-3 | . | . | TRBV7-3 | CASSLRGGADTQYF | TGTGCCAGCAGCTTACGAGGAGGCGCAGATACGCAGTATTTT
TRBJ2-7 | . | . | TRBV4-2 | CASSQEGRGRGEQYF | TGTGCCAGCAGCCAAGAAGGCAGGGGTCGGGGCGAGCAGTACTTC
TRBJ1-2 | TRBD1 | once | TRBV2 | CASSERTGGFITGYTF | TGTGCCAGCAGTGAACGGACAGGCGGATTTATAACTGGCTACACCTTC
TRBJ1-1 | TRBD1 | . | TRBV5-1 | CARRGQGAKMAFF | TGCGCCAGGCGGGGACAGGGGGCGAAAATGGCTTTCTTT
TRBJ1-4 | . | . | TRBV29-1 | CSVEDSGRVGKLFF | TGCAGCGTTGAAGATTCGGGTCGGGTGGGAAAACTGTTTTTT
TRBJ1-1 | . | once | TRBV27 | CASSSLGGFPNTEAFF | TGTGCCAGCAGTTCCCTTGGCGGCTTTCCGAACACTGAAGCTTTCTTT
TRBJ2-6 | TRBD1 | . | TRBV19 | CASRDGQGNSGANVLTF | TGTGCCAGTAGAGATGGACAGGGAAACTCTGGGGCCAACGTCCTGACTTTC
TRBJ2-5 | . | . | TRBV7-8 | CASSLAVWSLRGETQYF | TGTGCCAGCAGCTTAGCTGTTTGGAGTCTCAGGGGAGAGACCCAGTACTTC
TRBJ2-7 | TRBD1 | . | TRBV27 | CASSLTGQLAEQYF | TGTGCCAGCAGTTTGACGGGACAGTTAGCCGAGCAGTACTTC
TRBJ1-2 | TRBD1 | . | TRBV28 | CASSNYRDRGPNYGYTF | TGTGCCAGCAGTAACTACCGGGACAGGGGGCCGAACTATGGCTACACCTTC
TRBJ1-3 | . | . | TRBV4-2 | CASSQEESHLSGNTIYF | TGTGCCAGCAGCCAAGAGGAGTCACATCTCTCTGGAAACACCATATATTTT
TRBJ2-7 | . | . | TRBV7-9 | CASSPAGVDGSEQYF | TGTGCCAGCAGCCCCGCTGGTGTTGACGGGTCCGAGCAGTACTTC
TRBJ2-7 | TRBD2 | . | TRBV28 | CASTPAGGPNYEQYF | TGTGCCAGCACCCCAGCGGGAGGGCCGAATTACGAGCAGTACTTC
TRBJ2-7 | TRBD2 | . | TRBV7-2 | CASSWGGPGFYEQYF | TGTGCCAGCAGCTGGGGGGGACCGGGATTCTACGAGCAGTACTTC
TRBJ2-7 | . | . | TRBV4-1 | CASSPTASPSYEQYF | TGCGCCAGCAGCCCCACCGCTAGTCCCTCCTACGAGCAGTACTTC
TRBJ1-4 | TRBD1 | . | TRBV18 | CASSPSAGTGDEKLFF | TGTGCCAGCTCACCATCTGCCGGGACAGGGGATGAAAAACTGTTTTTT
TRBJ2-1 | TRBD2 | . | TRBV5-6 | CASTGLAAYNEQFF | TGTGCCAGCACAGGACTAGCCGCCTACAATGAGCAGTTCTTC
TRBJ2-7 | TRBD2 | . | TRBV7-9 | CASSLFSGTSDSYEQYF | TGTGCCAGCAGCTTATTTTCCGGGACTAGCGACTCCTACGAGCAGTACTTC
TRBJ1-1 | TRBD1 | . | TRBV29-1 | CSVEGSGGEAFF | TGCAGCGTTGAAGGGTCAGGGGGGGAAGCTTTCTTT
TRBJ2-6 | . | . | TRBV10-2 | CASSPGIAGANVLTF | TGCGCCAGCAGTCCAGGGATAGCTGGGGCCAACGTCCTGACTTTC
TRBJ1-1 | TRBD1 | once | TRBV7-2 | CASSPTGVRTEAFF | TGTGCCAGCAGTCCAACAGGGGTTCGCACTGAAGCTTTCTTT
TRBJ1-5 | TRBD1 | . | TRBV5-5 | CASSPLTGGVGNQPQHF | TGTGCCAGCAGCCCCCTTACAGGGGGCGTTGGCAATCAGCCCCAGCATTTT
TRBJ1-1 | . | . | TRBV2 | CASKYQGNTEAFF | TGTGCCAGCAAATATCAGGGGAACACTGAAGCTTTCTTT
TRBJ1-2 | . | . | TRBV2 | CASSEGAGANYGYTF | TGTGCCAGCAGTGAAGGTGCAGGGGCGAACTATGGCTACACCTTC
TRBJ1-2 | TRBD1 | once | TRBV6-5 | CASSRTGGYGYTF | TGTGCCAGCAGTCGGACAGGGGGGTATGGCTACACCTTC
TRBJ2-1 | TRBD2 | . | TRBV5-1 | CASSIGTSGVAYNEQFF | TGCGCCAGCAGCATTGGGACTAGCGGGGTTGCCTACAATGAGCAGTTCTTC
TRBJ2-5 | . | . | TRBV7-8 | CASTLGTAGEGTKTQYF | TGTGCCAGCACTTTGGGGACAGCGGGAGAGGGGACCAAGACCCAGTACTTC
TRBJ2-7 | TRBD2 | few | TRBV7-9 | CASSSSGRITYEQYF | TGTGCCAGCAGCTCTAGCGGGAGGATCACGTACGAGCAGTACTTC
TRBJ2-5 | TRBD2 | . | TRBV11-2 | CASSYGGGRGETQYF | TGTGCCAGCAGCTACGGTGGCGGGAGGGGGGAGACCCAGTACTTC
TRBJ2-7 | . | . | TRBV7-3 | CASSLNGGEQYF | TGTGCCAGCAGCTTAAACGGTGGCGAGCAGTACTTC
TRBJ2-7 | TRBD2 | . | TRBV28 | CAVAGGPVEQYF | TGTGCCGTGGCGGGGGGCCCCGTCGAGCAGTACTTC
TRBJ2-7 | TRBD2 | . | TRBV30 | CAWSGLTSGGSYEQYF | TGTGCCTGGAGTGGTCTTACTAGCGGAGGGTCCTACGAGCAGTACTTC
TRBJ2-3 | TRBD2 | . | TRBV7-9 | CASRRSGSGDTQYF | TGTGCCAGCAGACGTAGCGGGAGTGGAGATACGCAGTATTTT
TRBJ1-5 | . | . | TRBV28 | CASRLKFQPQHF | TGTGCCAGCAGACTAAAATTCCAGCCCCAGCATTTT
TRBJ1-1 | . | . | TRBV6-6 | CASSYSGVDTEAFF | TGTGCCAGCAGTTACTCCGGGGTAGACACTGAAGCTTTCTTT
TRBJ2-7 | . | . | TRBV11-2 | CASSAYREGYEQYF | TGTGCCAGCAGCGCATACAGGGAGGGCTACGAGCAGTACTTC
TRBJ1-5 | . | once | TRBV7-9 | CASSLKGDQPQHF | TGTGCCAGCAGCTTGAAGGGGGATCAGCCCCAGCATTTT
TRBJ1-5 | TRBD1 | . | TRBV4-2 | CASSQAPGQDQPQHF | TGTGCCAGCAGCCAAGCCCCGGGACAGGATCAGCCCCAGCATTTT
TRBJ1-1 | . | . | TRBV5-6 | CASSSYRVGNTEAFF | TGTGCCAGCAGCTCTTACAGGGTGGGGAACACTGAAGCTTTCTTT
TRBJ2-5 | TRBD1 | . | TRBV5-1 | CASSFTGEETQYF | TGCGCCAGCAGCTTTACAGGGGAAGAGACCCAGTACTTC
TRBJ2-3 | TRBD1 | once | TRBV10-3 | CAISDLRQGTADTQYF | TGTGCCATCAGTGATTTGAGACAGGGGACCGCAGATACGCAGTATTTT
TRBJ1-4 | . | . | TRBV15 | CATSRDRGSSGEKLFF | TGTGCCACCAGCAGAGATCGAGGGTCTAGTGGTGAAAAACTGTTTTTT
TRBJ2-1 | TRBD2 | . | TRBV5-4 | CASSPFAGGPGNEQFF | TGTGCCAGCAGCCCCTTCGCGGGAGGGCCCGGGAATGAGCAGTTCTTC
TRBJ2-7 | . | . | TRBV10-2 | CASSDSSYEQYF | TGCGCCAGCAGTGATTCTTCCTACGAGCAGTACTTC
TRBJ1-2 | TRBD1 | . | TRBV4-2 | CASSQVFPGGGGYTF | TGTGCCAGCAGCCAAGTCTTCCCAGGGGGCGGAGGCTACACCTTC
TRBJ1-1 | TRBD1 | . | TRBV9 | CASNLGQGNTEAFF | TGTGCCAGCAACTTAGGACAGGGGAACACTGAAGCTTTCTTT
TRBJ2-5 | . | . | TRBV7-9 | CASSPRGVTQYF | TGTGCCAGCAGCCCCCGGGGTGTGACCCAGTACTTC
TRBJ2-7 | TRBD1 | . | TRBV11-2 | CASSAGTGVSEQYF | TGTGCCAGCAGCGCCGGGACAGGGGTTTCCGAGCAGTACTTC
TRBJ2-7 | TRBD2 | . | TRBV28 | CASSLYPQRDSRYEQYF | TGTGCCAGCAGTTTATACCCCCAGCGGGATTCAAGATACGAGCAGTACTTC
TRBJ2-7 | . | . | TRBV6-1 | CASSEAWTTYEQYF | TGTGCCAGCAGTGAAGCTTGGACTACGTACGAGCAGTACTTC
TRBJ2-5 | TRBD1 | . | TRBV25-1 | CASSTQDRRFQETQYF | TGTGCCAGCAGTACACAGGACAGGCGATTCCAAGAGACCCAGTACTTC
TRBJ2-5 | . | . | TRBV5-7 | CASSFPTGRETQYF | TGTGCCAGCAGCTTCCCGACAGGGAGGGAGACCCAGTACTTC
TRBJ1-2 | TRBD1 | . | TRBV19 | CASSMANPQGHGYTF | TGTGCCAGTAGTATGGCGAACCCACAGGGGCACGGCTACACCTTC
TRBJ2-7 | . | few | TRBV28 | CASSLQRGTYEQYF | TGTGCCAGCAGTTTGCAACGGGGGACCTACGAGCAGTACTTC
TRBJ2-7 | TRBD2 | . | TRBV6-4 | CASSELAGGSYEQYF | TGTGCCAGCAGTGAACTAGCGGGTGGCTCCTACGAGCAGTACTTC
TRBJ1-4 | . | . | TRBV6-6 | CASSQMNEKLFF | TGTGCCAGCAGTCAGATGAATGAAAAACTGTTTTTT